The TCR beta chain under discussion was sequenced for a study of shared clonotypes between healthy human individuals. Whole-study findings and limits: Non-shared clonotypes displayed generation probabilities falling below those of clonotypes present in all four donors. Represented diversity, genetic and exposure-history alike, was limited by few donors.

A CD45RA-negative memory subset and a CD45RA+ naive subset were separated from the CD4+ cells. On sorted subsets, replicate PCRs used about 200 ng DNA, or tens of thousands of T cell genomes. Assay used: immunoSEQ multiplex PCR; TCRdb lists only in-frame clones, some missing. In the table there are 1.6 million or so clones, roughly 96% of which are singletons. Trimming took 1 base from V and 4 from J, leaving 7 bases between them. The CDR3 totals 13 residues. Germline V gene lookup returns CDR1 LGHNT and CDR2 FRNRAP. Notes on this clone: Its antigen is not identified.

Sequencing input: naive CD4+ T cells sorted from blood. Subset defined: CD45RA+ positively selected. V and J are TRBV12-5 and TRBJ2-5; D gene uncertain. This receptor was obtained from a man aged 25-45 years in good health. CDR3 nucleotide sequence: TGTGCTAGTGGTTTGGCCCCGAGAGAGACCCAGTACTTC. This gives the protein CASGLAPRETQYF.